Listed below are T cell receptor beta chains from one sample, sequenced in a study of human T cells and chemical hapten exposure. In TCRdb, the RACE reads were re-called with MiXCR into one record per CDR3 protein. The data contain 200,000 to 300,000 distinct CDR3 sequences, about 9% of them singletons. The sequenced sample was whole blood, obtained in connection with sensitization to the hapten diphenylcyclopropenone (DPC). The receptors here all came from a woman aged 40 to 50 with alopecia areata. Some clones in this sample may be carry-over from other donors' samples. CDR3s include the opening cysteine and the closing phenylalanine or tryptophan. The order of the fields is V gene, J gene, D gene, clone size, CDR3 DNA, CDR3 protein. D genes are given only for firm matches. Clone size appears in some rows only: once, few, many, or a class for an expanded clone.

>TRBV7-9|TRBJ2-3|TRBD1|NA
TGTGCCAGCAGCTTAAGGACAGGGGGCACAGATACGCAGTATTTT
CASSLRTGGTDTQYF
>TRBV7-2|TRBJ2-7|NA|NA
TGTGCCAGCAGCCGAGGACAGTATTCCTACGAGCAGTACTTC
CASSRGQYSYEQYF
>TRBV28|TRBJ2-6|TRBD2|many
TGTGCCAGCGGGGACTTGGGACTAGCGGGAGGGCCGTCCGGGGCCAACGTCCTGACTTTC
CASGDLGLAGGPSGANVLTF
>TRBV12-3/TRBV12-4|TRBJ1-5|TRBD1|many
TGTGCCAGCAGTAGCCCGGGACAGGGTAGCAATCAGCCCCAGCATTTT
CASSSPGQGSNQPQHF
>TRBV27|TRBJ2-7|NA|many
TGTGCCAGCAGTACTGGTAACTACGAGCAGTACTTC
CASSTGNYEQYF
>TRBV12-3/TRBV12-4|TRBJ1-6|NA|few
TGTGCCAGCAGTTTTGGTAGCAGACATTCACCCCTCCACTTT
CASSFGSRHSPLHF
>TRBV7-9|TRBJ1-4|NA|few
TGTGCCAGCAGCTCCCTCTTGCGTGAACTGTTTTTT
CASSSLLRELFF
>TRBV6-2/TRBV6-3|TRBJ2-2|NA|few
TGTGCCAGCAGACTAATTGACACCGGGGAGCTGTTTTTT
CASRLIDTGELFF
>TRBV7-8|TRBJ2-2|TRBD2|NA
TGTGCCAGCAGCTCAAGCGGGGCCAACACCGGGGAGCTGTTTTTT
CASSSSGANTGELFF
>TRBV6-5|TRBJ2-5|TRBD1|NA
TGTGCCAGCAGTTACTCAGGGACAGCTCAAGAGACCCAGTACTTC
CASSYSGTAQETQYF
>TRBV28|TRBJ2-3|NA|NA
TGTGCCAGTTACAGGGGCACAGATACGCAGTATTTT
CASYRGTDTQYF
>TRBV4-3|TRBJ2-7|NA|many
TGCGCCAGCAGCCAAGGGGGGAAGAGCTCCTACGAGCAGTACTTC
CASSQGGKSSYEQYF
>TRBV12-3/TRBV12-4|TRBJ2-2|NA|few
NA
CASSLFGAGELFF
>TRBV19|TRBJ1-2|NA|few
TGTGCCAGTAGTATGAACAGCCCCCTGGGCTACACCTTC
CASSMNSPLGYTF
>TRBV4-1|TRBJ2-3|TRBD2|few
TGCGCCAGCAGCCTCAGCCCCAGCGGGACGACAGATACGCAGTATTTT
CASSLSPSGTTDTQYF
>TRBV5-1|TRBJ2-1|TRBD2|NA
TGCGCCAGCAGCCCCGGGACTACCTCCTACAATGAGCAGTTCTTC
CASSPGTTSYNEQFF
>TRBV4-1|TRBJ2-7|TRBD1|NA
TGCGCCAGCAGCCAAGGGCTGGACAGGACGCTACGAGGGCAGTACTTC
CASSQGLDRTLRGQYF
>TRBV7-9|TRBJ2-3|NA|NA
TGTGCCAGCAGGGCGGCAAAAACAGCCCTCACAGATACGCAGTATTTT
CASRAAKTALTDTQYF
>TRBV10-3|TRBJ2-2|TRBD1|NA
TGTGCCATCAGTGAAAGACAGGGGGCTACCGGGGAGCTGTTTTTT
CAISERQGATGELFF
>TRBV7-2|TRBJ2-3|NA|many
TGTGCCAGCAGGGTTTCAAGCACAGATACGCAGTATTTT
CASRVSSTDTQYF
>TRBV2|TRBJ2-1|NA|NA
TGTGCCAGCAGTGACGACTGGAACAATGAGCAGTTCTTC
CASSDDWNNEQFF
>TRBV27|TRBJ2-1|NA|few
TGTGCCAGCAGTTTGCGCAGTAGCTCCTACAATGAGCAGTTCTTC
CASSLRSSSYNEQFF
>TRBV29-1|TRBJ1-5|NA|few
TGCAGCGTGGCCGACAGCAATCAGCCCCAGCATTTT
CSVADSNQPQHF
>TRBV12-3/TRBV12-4|TRBJ1-4|NA|NA
TGTGCCAGCAGTCCCCGCCACAGCCGAACTAATGAAAAACTGTTTTTT
CASSPRHSRTNEKLFF
>TRBV20-1|TRBJ2-3|NA|NA
TGCAGTGCTAAGGGGGGTGATAGCACAGATACGCAGTATTTT
CSAKGGDSTDTQYF
>TRBV11-1|TRBJ1-4|TRBD1|NA
TGTGCCAGCAGCCGGGACAGGAAGTATGAAAAACTGTTTTTT
CASSRDRKYEKLFF
>TRBV29-1|TRBJ2-1|NA|NA
TGCAGCGTTGAAGGACAGCTCGACGATGAGCAGTTCTTC
CSVEGQLDDEQFF
>TRBV6-5|TRBJ2-7|TRBD1|few
TGTGCCAGCAGTCACGGGACAGGCCCCTACGAGCAGTACTTC
CASSHGTGPYEQYF
>TRBV12-3/TRBV12-4|TRBJ2-1|TRBD2|many
TGTGCCAGCAGTCCGGGACTAGGGTTGAATGAGCAGTTCTTC
CASSPGLGLNEQFF
>TRBV7-2|TRBJ2-3|NA|NA
TGTGCCAGCAGCTTTAGTCGAGGTTCTAGCACAGATACGCAGTATTTT
CASSFSRGSSTDTQYF
>TRBV12-3/TRBV12-4|TRBJ1-1|NA|NA
TGTGCCAGCAGCAGACGGAACACTGAAGCTTTCTTT
CASSRRNTEAFF
>TRBV15|TRBJ2-2|NA|few
TGTGCCACCAGCAGAGGTAGATCCGGGGAGCTGTTTTTT
CATSRGRSGELFF
>TRBV7-2|TRBJ1-6|NA|many
TGTGCCAGCAGCCCCGCTCCCGTCCTGAATTCACCCCTCCACTTT
CASSPAPVLNSPLHF
>TRBV3-1|TRBJ1-4|NA|NA
TGTGCCAGCAGCCAAGATGCGGGGACTAATGAAAAACTGTTTTTT
CASSQDAGTNEKLFF
>TRBV29-1|TRBJ1-6|NA|NA
TGCAGCGTTGGGGACTTTAATTCACCCCTCCACTTT
CSVGDFNSPLHF
>TRBV7-2|TRBJ2-1|TRBD1|few
TGTGCCAGCAGCTCAATAAAGGGGGCTAGACCCCATGAGCAGTTCTTC
CASSSIKGARPHEQFF
>TRBV11-3|TRBJ2-2|NA|few
TGTGCCAGCAGCTTCCAGGGCGCGAACACCGGGGAGCTGTTTTTT
CASSFQGANTGELFF
>TRBV30|TRBJ2-7|TRBD2|few
TGTGCCTGGAGTGCCGGGGGGTGGTACTTC
CAWSAGGWYF
>TRBV12-3/TRBV12-4|TRBJ2-7|TRBD2|few
TGTGCCAGCAGTCCGACTAGCGCGGCCTACGAGCAGTACTTC
CASSPTSAAYEQYF
>TRBV3-1|TRBJ2-1|NA|NA
TGTGCCAGCAGCCAAGTCAAGGGGACTGAGCAGTTCTTC
CASSQVKGTEQFF
>TRBV6-5|TRBJ2-1|NA|few
TGTGCCAGCAGGATGACTAGGGCCAATGAGCAGTTCTTC
CASRMTRANEQFF
>TRBV2|TRBJ1-6|NA|few
TGTGCCAGCAGTGGGAGTTCACCCCTCCACTTT
CASSGSSPLHF
>TRBV5-1|TRBJ2-1|TRBD2|many
TGCGCCAGCAGCCGTCGCGCGGGAGAAGTAAATGAGCAGTTCTTC
CASSRRAGEVNEQFF
>TRBV28|TRBJ2-1|NA|few
TGTGCCAGCAGTTACCCAGGGAGGGAGCAGTTCTTC
CASSYPGREQFF
>TRBV10-2|TRBJ1-2|NA|few
TGCGCCAGCAGTGAGTCATTGGGGGACGCCGAAAATTCCTATGGCTACACCTTC
CASSESLGDAENSYGYTF
>TRBV27|TRBJ2-1|TRBD2|NA
TGTGCCAGCAGAACCAGGGGACTAGCGGGACCGAGCTCCTACAATGAGCAGTTCTTC
CASRTRGLAGPSSYNEQFF
>TRBV9|TRBJ2-5|TRBD1|few
TGTGCCAGCAGCCCCGGGACAGGGAGGGGCGAGACCCAGTACTTC
CASSPGTGRGETQYF
>TRBV7-2|TRBJ2-5|NA|few
TGTGCCAGCTTGGACCCTGGGCGGGGAGAGACCCAGTACTTC
CASLDPGRGETQYF
>TRBV30|TRBJ2-7|NA|NA
TGTGCCTGGAGGGGAGACGGGGAGCAGTACTTC
CAWRGDGEQYF
>TRBV28|TRBJ2-7|NA|NA
TGTGCCAGCAGCTCAATCGGGACTGGATACAGCTCCTACGAGCAGTACTTC
CASSSIGTGYSSYEQYF
>TRBV29-1|TRBJ1-1|NA|few
TGCAGCGTTGTCCGGACGGCGAACACTGAAGCTTTCTTT
CSVVRTANTEAFF
>TRBV21-1|TRBJ1-1|NA|few
TGTGCCAGCAGCAAACCAACAGGGTACACTGAAGCTTTCTTT
CASSKPTGYTEAFF
>TRBV7-2|TRBJ2-2|NA|many
TGTGCCAGCAGCATTCAGGGGGGTCTAACCGGGGAGCTGTTTTTT
CASSIQGGLTGELFF
>TRBV6-6|TRBJ2-7|TRBD1|few
TGTGCCAGCAGTGACCGGGACAGCTCCTACGAGCAGTACTTC
CASSDRDSSYEQYF
>TRBV15|TRBJ2-5|NA|NA
TGTGCCACCAGCAGAGATGTGGAGACCCAGTACTTC
CATSRDVETQYF
>TRBV28|TRBJ1-5|NA|few
TGTGCCAGCAGTTCGTGGGAGGTAAATCAGCCCCAGCATTTT
CASSSWEVNQPQHF
>TRBV6-4|TRBJ2-3|NA|many
TGTGCCAGCAGTAGTCAGGGCGTGGATACGCAGTATTTT
CASSSQGVDTQYF
>TRBV7-2|TRBJ2-3|TRBD2|few
TGTGCCAGCAGCCCGCTAGCGGGACCCACAGATACGCAGTATTTT
CASSPLAGPTDTQYF
>TRBV29-1|TRBJ1-5|NA|NA
TGCAGCGTTGTTTTCGGGGGGCTAGGCAATCAGCCCCAGCATTTT
CSVVFGGLGNQPQHF